These 25 T cell receptor beta chains share one sample of origin, sequenced in a study of T-cell reconstitution after alpha-beta-depleted transplantation in children. Preparing the TCRbeta library involved the use of unique molecular identifiers. TCRdb itself ran the PCR reads through MiXCR, one entry per CDR3 protein. Of approximately 1,000,000 distinct CDR3 sequences listed, about 26% are singletons. This material consisted of PBMCs, mostly from graft donor cells, taken 360 days after TCRalphabeta/CD19-depleted stem cell transplant. The source of these receptors is a boy under three years old who had a stem cell transplant for SCID, so the T cells may come from the graft donor.

This sequence joins TRBV5-6 and TRBJ2-3; TRBD1 might be the D (5 bases). CDR1 SGHDT and CDR2 YYEEEE come from the germline V gene. The CDR3 is made up of 16 amino acids. V was pared by 1 base and J by 0 bases, with 12 bases between. The DNA of the CDR3 is TGTGCCAGCAGCTTGAAGACAGTAACGAGCACAGATACGCAGTATTTT. Protein: CASSLKTVTSTDTQYF.

The chain couples TRBV7-6 to TRBJ2-3; 7 bases map to TRBD2. CDR1 and CDR2 from the germline V gene are SGHVS and FNYEAQ. The junction had 9 bases not matched to a gene; V was cut back by 3 bases and J by 0 bases. The CDR3 contains 17 residues. The DNA for the CDR3 is TGTGCCAGCAGCTTGGGGAGGGACTATATTAGCACAGATACGCAGTATTTT. Its protein is CASSLGRDYISTDTQYF.

CDR3 in amino acids: CASSLALGRGDFF. CDR3 nucleotide sequence: TGTGCCAGCAGCTTAGCATTGGGCAGGGGGGATTTCTTT. The chain couples TRBV7-2 to TRBJ1-1, with TRBD1 matching over 7 bases. The V gene's germline CDR1 is SGHTA and CDR2 FQGNSA. This CDR3 is 13 amino acids long. J was trimmed by 13 bases and V by 0 bases; bases with no gene match: 8.

The rearrangement uses TRBV20-1 and TRBJ1-1, with D tentatively TRBD1 (6 bases). V lost 3 bases, J lost 10 bases, and 21 bases lay in between. In germline, CDR1 is DFQATT, CDR2 SNEGSKA (reference sequence). The length of the CDR3 is 14 residues. CDR3 DNA: TGCAGTGCTAGGACGGGGGGTGGGGCAGGGGTAGCTTTCTTT. Its translation: CSARTGGGAGVAFF.

The rearrangement joins TRBV20-1 to TRBJ2-1; the match to TRBD2 covers 12 bases. The germline V gene has CDR1 DFQATT and CDR2 SNEGSKA (reference sequence). After removal of 3 bases from V and 5 bases from J, the junction contained 5 bases not matched to a gene. CDR3 length: 15 residues. CDR3 region: CSARGPSGGDNEQFF. CDR3 DNA: TGCAGTGCTAGGGGGCCTAGCGGGGGGGACAATGAGCAGTTCTTC.

This clonotype has just a few counts. This rearrangement joins TRBV6-5 to TRBJ1-1; TRBD1 might be the D (5 bases). Trimming pared 0 bases from V and 4 bases from J, leaving 21 bases between. The germline V gene has CDR1 MNHEY and CDR2 SVGAGI. The CDR3 length is 18 residues. As DNA, the CDR3 is TGTGCCAGCAGTTACTCGGGCCGCGGGTCAGGTGGGGGCACTGAAGCTTTCTTT. It is translated as CASSYSGRGSGGGTEAFF.

This chain uses TRBV5-5 with TRBJ2-2; TRBD1 matches 10 bases. Losses at the gene ends were 6 bases for V and 4 bases for J; bases not matched to a gene: 9. This CDR3 spans 16 amino acids. Germline assignment: CDR1 SGHKS and CDR2 YYEKEE (reference sequence). The CDR3 region is CASTRRGTGVTGELFF. CDR3 nucleotides: TGTGCCAGCACCCGGCGGGGGACAGGGGTCACCGGGGAGCTGTTTTTT.

The chain recombines TRBV29-1 with TRBJ2-3; D remains unclear. Germline V gene lookup returns CDR1 SQVTM and CDR2 ANQGSEA. The CDR3 is made up of 16 amino acids. The V end was cut by 6 bases, the J end by 1 base, with 20 bases between. CDR3 sequence: CSVGLKFGVGTDTQYF. The CDR3 DNA is TGCAGCGTCGGATTGAAATTTGGGGTGGGCACAGATACGCAGTATTTT.

V is TRBV5-6 and J is TRBJ2-7; D uncertain. The V gene lost 1 base and the J gene lost 2 bases, with 7 bases spanning the gap. From germline, CDR1 is SGHDT and CDR2 YYEEEE. The CDR3 is made up of 13 amino acids. Here the CDR3 DNA reads TGTGCCAGCAGCTTGCAATTGACCTACGAGCAGTACTTC. Its protein product is CASSLQLTYEQYF.

This chain joins TRBV5-4 and TRBJ2-7; D is possibly TRBD2 (5 bases). V gave up 2 bases and J gave up 2 bases, with 11 bases separating them. Germline V gene data show CDR1 as SGHNT and CDR2 as YYREEE (reference sequence). The CDR3 runs 14 residues. CDR3 region: CASSLRERPYEQYF. The CDR3 nucleotides read TGTGCCAGCAGCTTAAGGGAGAGACCCTACGAGCAGTACTTC.

V and J are TRBV29-1 and TRBJ2-7, with D uncertain. The germline gives CDR1 SQVTM, CDR2 ANQGSEA. V was pared by 4 bases and J by 3 bases, with 7 bases between. There are 11 residues in the CDR3. The CDR3 is CSVVQYYEQYF. The CDR3, as DNA: TGCAGCGTTGTACAGTACTACGAGCAGTACTTC.

This clonotype has only a few counts. V is TRBV27 and J is TRBJ2-2, with D perhaps TRBD1 or TRBD2 (5 bases each). The CDR3 is made up of 18 amino acids. CDR1 and CDR2 (germline): MNHEY, SMNVEV (reference sequence). Trimming took off 2 bases at V and 3 bases at J, with 19 bases between the two ends. The CDR3 loop is CASSLNSGGPAYTGELFF. The DNA for the CDR3 is TGTGCCAGCAGTTTAAATTCTGGGGGACCCGCCTACACCGGGGAGCTGTTTTTT.

The chain links TRBV20-1 to TRBJ2-7; 9 nucleotides line up with TRBD2. V shed 1 base, J shed 0 bases, and the junction held 10 bases outside the gene matches. Germline lookup yields CDR1 DFQATT and CDR2 SNEGSKA (reference sequence). The CDR3 contains 17 residues. The CDR3 nucleotides read TGCAGTGCTAGAGGGGGGCTTAGCGGGGGCAGCTCCTACGAGCAGTACTTC. Protein product: CSARGGLSGGSSYEQYF.

The V gene is TRBV3-1, the J gene TRBJ2-5; TRBD2 might be the D (6 bases). CDR3 length: 13 residues. The germline V and J ends were trimmed by 8 bases and 4 bases, with 14 bases remaining between them. Germline V gene data show CDR1 as LGHDT and CDR2 as YNNKEL (reference sequence). In DNA, the CDR3 is TGTGCCAGCGACCCTGGGGGAGGAGAGACCCAGTACTTC. This gives the protein CASDPGGGETQYF.

V usage is TRBV27 and J usage is TRBJ2-7; tentative D call: TRBD1 (5 bases). Germline V gives CDR1 MNHEY, CDR2 SMNVEV (reference sequence). The CDR3 is 14 residues long. V gave up 2 bases and J gave up 1 base, with 9 bases separating them. The CDR3 loop is CASSLQAGSYEQYF. The DNA of the CDR3 is TGTGCCAGCAGTTTACAGGCAGGGTCCTACGAGCAGTACTTC.

The CDR3 sequence is CASRAGGVFTDTQYF. The DNA of the CDR3 is TGTGCCAGCAGGGCGGGTGGAGTGTTTACAGATACGCAGTATTTT. J is TRBJ2-3 and V is TRBV2, with D maybe TRBD2 (5 bases). Trimming removed 6 bases from V and 3 bases from J, with 16 bases in between. Germline V gene data show CDR1 as SNHLY and CDR2 as FYNNEI. This CDR3 comprises 15 residues.

V gene TRBV7-9 combines with J gene TRBJ1-2, with a possible D match to TRBD1 (5 bases). The CDR3 is made up of 14 amino acids. CDR1 is SEHNR and CDR2 is FQNEAQ in the germline V gene (reference sequence). Deletions cut 5 bases from V and 8 bases from J, with 18 bases between. In DNA form, the CDR3 reads TGTGCCAGCAGCCCGGGACTGCGCGGTGTCGGCTACACCTTC. It codes for CASSPGLRGVGYTF.

The chain has TRBV12-3 or TRBV12-4 and TRBJ2-3, with D possibly being TRBD1 (6 bases). V lost 2 bases and J lost 2, with 11 bases in between. The CDR3 consists of 15 residues. The DNA for the CDR3 is TGTGCCAGCAGTTTATGGGCAGGGGTCACAGATACGCAGTATTTT. It is translated as CASSLWAGVTDTQYF.

This chain connects TRBV12-5 to TRBJ2-5, with unresolved D. Germline CDR1 is LGHNT and CDR2 is FRNRAP. The CDR3 loop spans 14 amino acids. V was cut by 7 bases and J by 2 bases, with 14 bases left in between. The CDR3 region is CASASTPNQETQYF. Here the CDR3 DNA reads TGTGCTAGTGCCTCGACCCCTAATCAAGAGACCCAGTACTTC.

V and J are TRBV11-2 and TRBJ2-5; 7 bases match TRBD1. CDR1 is SGHAT, CDR2 FQNNGV, per germline. With 4 bases clipped from V and 2 bases from J, the junction kept 10 bases outside the gene matches. This CDR3 comprises 16 residues. The CDR3 is CASSSISLGQQETQYF. The CDR3 DNA reads as TGTGCCAGCAGCTCTATTAGCTTGGGACAGCAAGAGACCCAGTACTTC.

The V and J genes are TRBV11-2 and TRBJ2-7; 7 nucleotides agree with TRBD1. The CDR3 sequence is 16 residues long. Losses at the gene ends were 1 base for V and 0 bases for J; bases not matched to a gene: 6. Germline assignment: CDR1 SGHAT and CDR2 FQNNGV. DNA for the CDR3: TGTGCCAGCAGCTTAGTTGACAGGGCCAGCTCCTACGAGCAGTACTTC. Its protein product is CASSLVDRASSYEQYF.

The rearrangement joins TRBV4-1 to TRBJ1-4, with D possibly TRBD1 on 6 matching bases. CDR3 size: 15 residues. Trimming removed 0 bases from V and 5 bases from J, with 10 bases in between. Germline assignment: CDR1 MGHRA and CDR2 YSYEKL. The CDR3, as DNA: TGCGCCAGCAGCCAAGATAACAGGGTGAATGAAAAACTGTTTTTT. This gives the protein CASSQDNRVNEKLFF.

This clonotype was found a few times. The chain is built from TRBV2 and TRBJ2-1; 14 positions agree with TRBD2. V lost 6 bases to trimming and J lost 7 bases; unmatched junction nucleotides: 14. The CDR3 consists of 18 residues. Germline lookup yields CDR1 SNHLY and CDR2 FYNNEI. In nucleotides, the CDR3 is TGTGCCAGCAGCGAATCACCCTGGACTAGCGGGGGGAATAATGAGCAGTTCTTC. This sequence encodes CASSESPWTSGGNNEQFF.

This chain connects TRBV11-2 to TRBJ2-3; no reliable D call. From germline, CDR1 is SGHAT and CDR2 FQNNGV. The CDR3 has 13 amino acids. The V gene lost 7 bases and the J gene lost 1 base, with 9 bases spanning the gap. The CDR3 reads CASKEYRTDTQYF. In DNA form, the CDR3 reads TGTGCCAGCAAGGAGTACCGCACAGATACGCAGTATTTT.

The chain joins TRBV5-1 to TRBJ1-4, with 7 nucleotides matching TRBD1. The J segment lost 3 bases and the V segment lost 2 bases, leaving 4 bases of the junction unmatched. Germline V gives CDR1 SGHRS, CDR2 YFSETQ. The CDR3 runs 15 residues. The CDR3 nucleotides read TGCGCCAGCAGCTTAGGGACAGTCCCTAATGAAAAACTGTTTTTT. Protein sequence: CASSLGTVPNEKLFF.